The text below deals with one T cell receptor (beta chain). Its antigen is not identified. Per the germline V gene, CDR1 is MNHEY and CDR2 is SVGEGT. The CDR3 totals 13 residues. V lost 8 bases to trimming and J lost 5 bases, with 15 bases between them. These data belong to a study of neurological immune-mediated disorders. TCRdb re-called the 5' RACE reads through MiXCR, storing one row per CDR3 protein. The repertoire holds roughly 75,000 distinct CDR3 sequences, around 2.6% seen once, with more than 0.95% in the top ten. Findings of the study overall: No CDR3 amino acid sequences recurred among expanded clones across subjects, suggesting private repertoires in all groups.

The chain is built from TRBV6-2 or TRBV6-3 and TRBJ1-1; perhaps TRBD1 as D (5 bases). The sample was PBMCs. The source of this sequence is a woman younger than 45 with multiple sclerosis. The CDR3 DNA follows: TGTGCCAGCGCCTTAGGGGCGGGGACTGAAGCTTTCTTT. Encoded protein: CASALGAGTEAFF.